The source of this TCR beta chain is a study of OX40 agonist ivuxolimab in advanced cancers. Overall study: Hepatocellular carcinoma, melanoma, renal cell or head and neck cancer occurred in dose-escalation patients.

Trimming pared 5 bases from V and 2 bases from J, leaving 8 bases between. The length of the CDR3 is 13 residues. Germline V lookup: CDR1 SGHAT, CDR2 FQNNGV. Some clones are missing from TCRdb's copy, which holds only in-frame ones; the method was immunoSEQ multiplex PCR. The sample has 50,000 to 65,000 clones; about 93% are singletons. Blood was sampled at baseline, cycle 4 day 1, and cycle 7 day 1. This specimen was CD4+ or CD8+ T cells sorted from blood, taken in a trial of the OX40 agonist ivuxolimab. This TCR was recovered from an adult with an advanced solid tumor such as melanoma, head and neck, liver or kidney cancer. The chain has TRBV11-2 and TRBJ2-3; D is ambiguous. CDR3 sequence reads: CASSRWTTDTQYF. The CDR3 region has the DNA TGTGCCAGCAGCAGATGGACCACAGATACGCAGTATTTT. Full variable domain (missing parts from reference TRBV11-2 and TRBJ2-3): EAGVAQSPRYKIIEKRQSVAFWCNPISGHATLYWYQQILGQGPKLLIQFQNNGVVDDSQLPKDRFSAERLKGVDSTLKIQPAKLEDSAVYLCASSRWTTDTQYFGPGTRLTVL.